The present TCR beta chain was sequenced within a study of blood T cell repertoires in COVID-19. Study-wide context: The United States, Italy and Spain provided the acute and convalescent COVID-19 samples. T cells, B-cell-depleted T cells, or PBMCs provided the cDNA or gDNA that served as material.

Original processing methods: Nucleated cell counts were estimated from reference gene primer amplification. The assay was immunoSEQ multiplex PCR, and TCRdb's table has in-frame clones only and misses some. From that table come the V and J calls and clone size; the DNA was used to work out D and trimming. The data contain about 20,000 clones, more than 80% of them singletons. Sequenced sample: peripheral blood. The sequence was obtained from a woman in her forties or fifties with active COVID-19.

CDR3 DNA: TGTGCCAGCTCACCACCATCGAGGTATGCCTACGAGCAGTACTTC. Amino acids: CASSPPSRYAYEQYF. The chain links TRBV18 to TRBJ2-7, with D uncertain. The ends were cut back, 0 bases at V and 2 bases at J, with 11 bases in the middle. Germline CDR1 is KGHSH and CDR2 is LQKENI. The CDR3 loop spans 15 amino acids.